This T cell receptor (beta chain) was recovered during a study of metastatic and nonmetastatic thyroid tumors. V lost 4 bases to trimming and J lost 5 bases; unmatched junction nucleotides: 6. The CDR3 length is 14 residues. CDR1 is SNHLY, CDR2 FYNNEI, per germline. Patients underwent thyroid surgery, and none had received any treatment before it. This clone was seen at least ten times. TCRdb reanalyzed the PCR reads with MiXCR. The sample records approximately 17,000 clones, roughly 17% being singletons. This TCR derives from a male donor with papillary thyroid cancer or a benign thyroid nodule (not recorded which). Some clones in this sample may be carry-over from other donors' samples. Sequences were obtained from blood. The rearrangement links TRBV2 to TRBJ2-5; 8 bases map to TRBD2. CDR3 in amino acids: CASSGSGGSETQYF. CDR3 sequence (DNA): TGTGCCAGCAGTGGATCGGGGGGGAGTGAGACCCAGTACTTC. The variable domain in full, completed from reference TRBV2 and TRBJ2-5, reads EPEVTQTPSHQVTQMGQEVILRCVPISNHLYFYWYRQILGQKVEFLVSFYNNEISEKSEIFDDQFSVERPDGSNFTLKIRSTKLEDSAMYFCASSGSGGSETQYFGPGTRLLVL.